The 8 T cell receptor beta chains below come from one sample, sequenced in a study of siplizumab effects on memory and regulatory T cells. Assay used: immunoSEQ multiplex PCR; TCRdb lists only in-frame clones, some missing. Counted here are 550 to 700 clones, about 62% occurring once; the ten biggest clones make up 10% to 15%. The antigens these receptors bind are not known. The mixed lymphocyte reaction cells were grown together in coculture at 37°C for over 5 days. The source material was CFSE-low (dividing) CD4+ T cells sorted from an allogeneic mixed lymphocyte reaction. These receptors were taken from a human donor in good health; the cells came from an allogeneic mixed lymphocyte reaction.

The chain couples TRBV21-1 to TRBJ1-1; TRBD1 is the table's D call, not checked against the DNA. TRBV21-1 is designated a pseudogene. The CDR3 spans 14 residues. DNA of the CDR3: TGTGCCAGCAGCTCACACACAGGGAACACTGAAGCTTTCTTT. Translated, it gives CASSSHTGNTEAFF.

This clone was found once. This chain uses TRBV18 with TRBJ2-7; 11 bases align to TRBD1. The CDR3 is 16 amino acids. With V trimmed by 3 bases and J by 6 bases, 10 bases remained unmatched. The germline CDR1 and CDR2 sequences are KGHSH and LQKENI. The CDR3: CASSPAGTGGSREQYF. CDR3 sequence (DNA): TGTGCCAGCTCACCCGCTGGGACAGGGGGAAGTCGCGAGCAGTACTTC.

This clone showed up just a few times. The V and J genes are TRBV5-1 and TRBJ2-2; D is possibly TRBD2 (7 bases). The CDR3 spans 15 residues. Germline assignment: CDR1 SGHRS and CDR2 YFSETQ. V was shortened by 2 bases and J by 7 bases, with 15 bases between the two germline ends. The CDR3 loop is CASSFRGGGGGELFF. The CDR3 DNA is TGCGCCAGCAGCTTCCGCGGGGGCGGCGGCGGGGAGCTGTTTTTT.

The chain couples TRBV5-4 to TRBJ2-3; perhaps TRBD2 as D (5 bases). V lost 0 bases and J lost 2, with 16 bases in between. Germline CDR1 is SGHNT and CDR2 is YYREEE (reference sequence). The length of the CDR3 is 17 residues. This chain's CDR3 is CASSLAVKRSYTDTQYF. Written as DNA, the CDR3 is TGTGCCAGCAGCTTGGCGGTTAAGCGGAGCTACACAGATACGCAGTATTTT.

The rearrangement links TRBV18 to TRBJ1-1; TRBD1 might be the D (6 bases). Per the germline V gene, CDR1 is KGHSH and CDR2 is LQKENI. The CDR3 sequence is 13 residues long. V was clipped by 6 bases and J by 0 bases, with 8 bases between them. The CDR3 here is CASSDSLNTEAFF. The CDR3, as DNA: TGTGCCAGCTCGGACAGTTTGAACACTGAAGCTTTCTTT. Supplemented by reference TRBV18 and TRBJ1-1, the full variable domain reads NAGVMQNPRHLVRRRGQEARLRCSPMKGHSHVYWYRQLPEEGLKFMVYLQKENIIDESGMPKERFSAEFPKEGPSILRIQQVVRGDSAAYFCASSDSLNTEAFFGQGTRLTVV.

This rearrangement joins TRBV2 to TRBJ2-2; TRBD2 matches at 10 bases. CDR1 is SNHLY, CDR2 FYNNEI, per germline. V lost 7 bases, J lost 3 bases, and 2 bases stayed unmatched. This CDR3 region has 14 residues. The CDR3 sequence is CASKLAGYTGELFF. DNA for the CDR3: TGTGCCAGCAAACTAGCGGGATACACCGGGGAGCTGTTTTTT.

This clone has just a few counts. The chain joins TRBV2 to TRBJ2-5; 7 bases agree with TRBD1. Germline V CDR1 and CDR2: SNHLY, FYNNEI. CDR3 length equals 14 residues. Trimming took 4 bases from V and 7 from J; bases not matched to a gene: 9. The CDR3 loop is CASSVYGTEGTQYF. The CDR3 DNA reads as TGTGCCAGCAGTGTGTACGGGACAGAAGGGACCCAGTACTTC.

CDR3 in DNA: TGTGCCAGCAGCCTAGGGTCTAGCGGGAGGAAATATGAGCAGTTCTTC. As protein: CASSLGSSGRKYEQFF. This chain uses TRBV7-3 with TRBJ2-1; 11 bases agree with TRBD2. Germline CDR1 SGHTA, CDR2 FQGTGA. With V trimmed by 5 bases and J by 8 bases, 11 bases remained unmatched. The CDR3 is 16 residues long.